The 17 T cell receptor beta chains below were found in one sample sequenced in a study of T-cell reconstitution after alpha-beta-depleted transplantation in children. Preparing the TCRbeta library involved the use of unique molecular identifiers. TCRdb redid the calling of the PCR reads with MiXCR, one entry per CDR3 protein. The sample yields 700,000 to 850,000 distinct CDR3 sequences, roughly 15% seen once. The sequencing used PBMCs, mostly from graft donor cells, collected 360 days after TCRalphabeta/CD19-depleted stem cell transplant. The receptors derive from a male patient younger than 18 who had a stem cell transplant for acute lymphoblastic leukemia, so the T cells may come from the graft donor.

At least ten counts were recorded for this clonotype. The rearrangement uses TRBV4-3 and TRBJ2-2; 8 nucleotides align to TRBD2. Trimming cost V 0 bases and J 6 bases; bases outside gene matches: 12. Looked up from germline, CDR1 is LGHNA and CDR2 is YSLEER. The CDR3 totals 18 residues. The CDR3 nucleotides read TGCGCCAGCAGCCAAGATCAGCGCCGGGGGGGCATATCCGGGGAGCTGTTTTTT. It is translated as CASSQDQRRGGISGELFF.

The table lists this clonotype with a few counts. This sequence joins TRBV20-1 and TRBJ2-3; 11 bases align to TRBD2. The CDR3 is 18 amino acids. CDR1 and CDR2 (germline): DFQATT, SNEGSKA (reference sequence). The junction had 12 bases not matched to a gene; V was cut back by 0 bases and J by 4 bases. CDR3 DNA: TGCAGTGCTAGAGATCTTAGCGGGAGGGCCCTCGGGGCAGATACGCAGTATTTT. Translated, it gives CSARDLSGRALGADTQYF.

This clonotype has ten or more counts. CDR3 sequence reads: CASTGGQETQYF. DNA of the CDR3: TGCGCCAGCACTGGGGGCCAAGAGACCCAGTACTTC. J is TRBJ2-5 and V is TRBV5-1, with D perhaps being TRBD1 or TRBD2 (5 bases each). The length of the CDR3 is 12 residues. Germline-derived CDR1 and CDR2 are SGHRS and YFSETQ. V was trimmed by 6 bases and J by 1 base, leaving 7 bases between them. Combining the CDR3 with reference TRBV5-1 and TRBJ2-5 gives the whole variable domain KAGVTQTPRYLIKTRGQQVTLSCSPISGHRSVSWYQQTPGQGLQFLFEYFSETQRNKGNFPGRFSGRQFSNSRSEMNVSTLELGDSALYLCASTGGQETQYFGPGTRLLVL.

In its sample, this clonotype was seen a few times. The rearrangement joins TRBV14 to TRBJ2-7; 10 bases are shared with TRBD1. The V segment lost 4 bases and the J segment 7 bases; nucleotides outside the gene matches: 7. This CDR3 is 14 amino acids long. The V gene's germline CDR1 is SGHDN and CDR2 FVKESK. The CDR3 DNA is TGTGCCAGCAGCCCGTGGACAGGGGGTCAGGAGCAGTACTTC. As protein: CASSPWTGGQEQYF.

There are many counts of this clonotype. The CDR3 DNA reads as TGTGCCAGCAGCTTAACCGGGACAGCGAACACCGGGGAGCTGTTTTTT. It codes for CASSLTGTANTGELFF. This chain links TRBV7-2 with TRBJ2-2; 7 bases are shared with TRBD1. Trimming at V came to 2 bases and at J to 0 bases, leaving 3 bases not matched to a gene. The CDR3 is made up of 16 amino acids. Germline values: CDR1 SGHTA, CDR2 FQGNSA.

At least ten counts were recorded for this clonotype. The V and J genes are TRBV4-1 and TRBJ2-7; 8 bases agree with TRBD2. The CDR3 loop spans 19 amino acids. The junction had 22 bases not matched to a gene; V was cut back by 7 bases and J by 2 bases. The germline gives CDR1 MGHRA, CDR2 YSYEKL. In nucleotides, the CDR3 is TGCGCCAGCACCCCCCTGACTAGCGACCATTTAAAACCTCCCTACGAGCAGTACTTC. Its translation is CASTPLTSDHLKPPYEQYF.

The genes are TRBV4-1 and TRBJ1-2; tentatively, D is TRBD1 (6 bases). This CDR3 has 13 amino acids. Trimming left V 2 bases short and J 5 bases short, with 9 bases between. Per germline, CDR1 MGHRA and CDR2 YSYEKL. CDR3: CASSQRDKYGYTF. DNA of the CDR3: TGCGCCAGCAGCCAAAGGGACAAGTATGGCTACACCTTC.

The chain couples TRBV30 to TRBJ2-7, with 8 bases aligning to TRBD2. Trimming at V came to 1 base and at J to 4 bases, leaving 6 bases not matched to a gene. Germline assignment: CDR1 GTSNPN and CDR2 SVGIG (reference sequence). The CDR3 consists of 14 residues. CDR3 sequence reads: CAWSGTSILYEQYF. Here the CDR3 DNA reads TGTGCCTGGAGTGGGACTAGCATCCTTTACGAGCAGTACTTC. The variable domain in full, with the rest retrieved from reference TRBV30 and TRBJ2-7, is SQTIHQWPATLVQPVGSPLSLECTVEGTSNPNLYWYRQAAGRGLQLLFYSVGIGQISSEVPQNLSASRPQDRQFILSSKKLLLSDSGFYLCAWSGTSILYEQYFGPGTRLTVT.

This clonotype was observed a few times. J is TRBJ2-7 and V is TRBV11-2; TRBD2 matches at 8 bases. The CDR3 consists of 13 residues. Germline lookup yields CDR1 SGHAT and CDR2 FQNNGV. The V gene end was trimmed by 7 bases and the J gene end by 5 bases; junction bases not matched to a gene: 7. CDR3 sequence: CASTSSGSHEQYF. CDR3 DNA sequence: TGTGCCAGCACCTCCAGCGGGAGTCACGAGCAGTACTTC. Complete variable domain (other parts from reference TRBV11-2 and TRBJ2-7): EAGVAQSPRYKIIEKRQSVAFWCNPISGHATLYWYQQILGQGPKLLIQFQNNGVVDDSQLPKDRFSAERLKGVDSTLKIQPAKLEDSAVYLCASTSSGSHEQYFGPGTRLTVT.

This clonotype was counted only a few times. This rearrangement joins TRBV12-3 or TRBV12-4 to TRBJ1-5, with D perhaps matching TRBD1 (5 bases). V was trimmed by 5 bases and J by 4 bases, leaving 15 bases between them. The CDR3 is 15 amino acids. The CDR3 sequence: CASSPLGAGNQPQHF. CDR3 in DNA: TGTGCCAGCAGTCCCCTAGGGGCTGGTAATCAGCCCCAGCATTTT.

This clonotype has a handful of counts. The chain combines TRBV11-1 with TRBJ2-1, with 12 bases aligning to TRBD2. Germline lookup yields CDR1 SGHAT and CDR2 FQDESV (reference sequence). The CDR3 loop spans 15 amino acids. V was pared by 5 bases and J by 7 bases, with 6 bases of the junction left unmatched. The CDR3 reads CASSMLAGGPNEQFF. CDR3 coding DNA: TGTGCCAGCAGCATGCTAGCGGGAGGGCCAAATGAGCAGTTCTTC.

This clonotype was recorded a few times. V is TRBV7-9 and J is TRBJ1-2; 7 bases are shared with TRBD1. The CDR3 has 14 residues. Germline-derived CDR1 and CDR2 are SEHNR and FQNEAQ (reference sequence). V trimming: 5 bases; J trimming: 8 bases; junction bases outside the gene matches: 11. The CDR3 nucleotides are TGTGCCAGCAGCCATACAGGGGCGCCCGAAGGCTACACCTTC. Amino acids: CASSHTGAPEGYTF. Combining the CDR3 with reference TRBV7-9 and TRBJ1-2 gives the whole variable domain DTGVSQNPRHKITKRGQNVTFRCDPISEHNRLYWYRQTLGQGPEFLTYFQNEAQLEKSRLLSDRFSAERPKGSFSTLEIQRTEQGDSAMYLCASSHTGAPEGYTFGSGTRLTVV.

The chain combines TRBV5-1 with TRBJ1-2; the match to TRBD1 covers 7 bases. V trimming: 3 bases; J trimming: 6 bases; junction bases outside the gene matches: 5. The germline V gene encodes CDR1 SGHRS and CDR2 YFSETQ. CDR3 length equals 13 residues. Here the CDR3 DNA reads TGCGCCAGCAGCTCTCGACAGGGACATGGCTACACCTTC. Encoded protein: CASSSRQGHGYTF.

V and J are TRBV2 and TRBJ2-3; no definite D call. The CDR3 is 12 amino acids. Germline assignment: CDR1 SNHLY and CDR2 FYNNEI. The V end was cut by 6 bases, the J end by 3 bases, with 7 bases between. DNA of the CDR3: TGTGCCAGCAGGAGACAAACAGATACGCAGTATTTT. Its translation is CASRRQTDTQYF.

The chain joins TRBV29-1 to TRBJ2-1, with D hard to call. With 3 bases removed from V and 4 bases from J, the gap between germline ends came to 13 bases. Germline assignment: CDR1 SQVTM and CDR2 ANQGSEA. The CDR3 spans 14 residues. CDR3 residues: CSVELLLLYNEQFF. DNA of the CDR3: TGCAGCGTTGAGCTACTACTCCTATACAATGAGCAGTTCTTC.

This clonotype was found a few times. The V and J genes are TRBV24-1 and TRBJ1-2; no clear D. The CDR3 runs to 16 residues. V lost 3 bases to trimming and J lost 1 base, with 14 bases between them. Germline V lookup: CDR1 KGHDR, CDR2 SFDVKD. The CDR3 region is CATSDPRTELNYGYTF. In DNA form, the CDR3 reads TGTGCCACCAGTGATCCTCGGACGGAACTTAACTATGGCTACACCTTC.

The CDR3: CASSSLAHERNEQFF. The CDR3 DNA is TGTGCCAGCAGCTCTCTAGCTCATGAGAGGAATGAGCAGTTCTTC. The chain couples TRBV13 to TRBJ2-1, with D possibly TRBD2 on 5 matching bases. This CDR3 spans 15 amino acids. Germline lookup yields CDR1 PRHDT and CDR2 FYEKMQ (reference sequence). The germline V and J ends were trimmed by 4 bases and 7 bases, with 17 bases remaining between them.